This T cell receptor beta chain derives from a study of blood T cell repertoires in COVID-19. Study details: Samples of COVID-19 (acute and convalescent) were obtained from the United States, Italy and Spain. In each case, the material was cDNA or gDNA derived from T cells, B-cell-depleted T cells, or PBMCs.

Between the trimmed V and J ends, which lost 1 base and 0 bases, there was a span of 10 bases. Germline CDR1 reads SGHVS; CDR2 reads FQNEAQ. The CDR3 totals 15 residues. In the authors' methods: Nucleated cell number was recorded as an estimate derived from reference gene primer amplification. Generated by immunoSEQ multiplex PCR, the TCRdb table keeps only in-frame clones and is missing some. V, J and clone size are those of that table, while D and trimming were read from the DNA. This table has tens of thousands of clones, more than 75% appearing once. The rearrangement joins TRBV7-8 to TRBJ2-7, with unresolved D. The sequenced material came from peripheral blood. This clonotype was sampled from a human donor in a cohort sampled during active COVID-19. This CDR3 reads CASSLVPVSSYEQYF. Written as DNA, the CDR3 is TGTGCCAGCAGCTTAGTTCCGGTTAGCTCCTACGAGCAGTACTTC.